The next 27 T cell receptor beta chains were all read from a single sample in a study of Graves' ophthalmopathy and Graves' hyperthyroidism (dated by TCRdb to 2017 to 2018). For sequencing, an Illumina HiSeq 2000 was employed. TCR beta CDR3 regions were amplified from RNA transcripts for repertoire sequencing. A first-round RT-PCR used HTBI primers with the Qiagen OneStep RT-PCR kit, followed by a second-round multiplex PCR, size selection and purification. TCRdb reworked the public reads: Q25 trimming with fastp, MiXCR clone assembly, productive beta chains retained. Rows merge per CDR3 protein into single entries with the most common DNA and genes. This sample comprises some 400,000 distinct CDR3 sequences, about 16% of them detected only once. The ten biggest clones cover more than 1.5% of the sample. Specimen: peripheral blood. The receptors here all came from a woman younger than 35 with Graves' ophthalmopathy. Donor details come from another sample of the same person, matched by shared clones.

J is TRBJ1-2 and V is TRBV29-1; 7 bases match TRBD1. Trimming cost V 6 bases and J 4 bases; bases outside gene matches: 5. CDR1 is SQVTM and CDR2 is ANQGSEA in the germline V gene. The CDR3 length is 12 residues. In DNA form, the CDR3 reads TGCAGCGTCGGGGACAGCCGCTATGGCTACACCTTC. Translation: CSVGDSRYGYTF.

The table lists this clonotype with many counts. CDR3 DNA: TGTGCCAGCAGTTACACACCCGGGACCAAGCACTCCTACGAGCAGTACTTC. Translating gives CASSYTPGTKHSYEQYF. V and J are TRBV6-5 and TRBJ2-7; D is perhaps TRBD1 or TRBD2 (5 bases each). V was shortened by 2 bases and J by 0 bases, with 17 bases between the two germline ends. The CDR3 covers 17 residues. CDR1 MNHEY and CDR2 SVGAGI come from the germline V gene.

The sample holds many counts of this clonotype. This sequence joins TRBV11-2 and TRBJ2-5; D uncertain. Germline-derived CDR1 and CDR2 are SGHAT and FQNNGV. The CDR3 spans 17 residues. V was trimmed by 0 bases and J by 4 bases, leaving 18 bases between them. Here the CDR3 reads CASSLEDGSHLIETQYF. The CDR3 coding sequence is TGTGCCAGCAGCTTAGAGGACGGGTCCCACTTAATAGAGACCCAGTACTTC.

This clonotype appeared a few times. The chain links TRBV6-1 to TRBJ2-5; the D gene is possibly TRBD1 (5 bases). Germline V gene data show CDR1 as MNHNS and CDR2 as SASEGT. V lost 1 base, J lost 5 bases, and 17 bases lay in between. The CDR3 contains 16 residues. CDR3: CASSEGVMQGLETQYF. The CDR3 DNA is TGTGCCAGCAGTGAAGGGGTAATGCAGGGATTGGAGACCCAGTACTTC.

This clonotype was counted at least ten times. The chain has TRBV7-2 and TRBJ1-5; D is undetermined. The CDR3 sequence is 14 residues long. Trimming stripped 0 bases from V and 6 bases from J, with 9 bases between. Germline CDR1 reads SGHTA; CDR2 reads FQGNSA. CDR3 DNA: TGTGCCAGCAGCTTAGCAGGACCCCTTCAGCCCCAGCATTTT. The encoded protein is CASSLAGPLQPQHF.

In its sample, this clonotype was seen many times. The genes are TRBV5-1 and TRBJ1-5; 7 nucleotides match TRBD1. The CDR3 is made up of 13 amino acids. The germline gives CDR1 SGHRS, CDR2 YFSETQ. V gave up 4 bases and J gave up 7 bases; unmatched junction bases: 5. The CDR3: CASSGTVGQPQHF. CDR3 in DNA: TGCGCCAGCAGCGGGACAGTTGGACAGCCCCAGCATTTT.

In its sample, this clonotype was seen many times. The V call is TRBV7-2, the J call TRBJ2-4, with a possible D match to TRBD1 (5 bases). This CDR3 spans 13 amino acids. Germline lookup yields CDR1 SGHTA and CDR2 FQGNSA. V lost 4 bases, J lost 6 bases, and 10 bases lay in between. The CDR3 nucleotides read TGTGCCAGCAGCTCAGGGAACGTAAACATTCAGTACTTC. Its translation is CASSSGNVNIQYF.

In its sample, this clonotype was seen many times. The gene calls are TRBV5-1 and TRBJ2-7, with a weak D call TRBD1 (6 bases). The ends were cut back, 1 base at V and 0 bases at J, with 11 bases in the middle. Germline V gene data show CDR1 as SGHRS and CDR2 as YFSETQ. The CDR3 is 15 amino acids. CDR3 loop: CASSLSQGHSYEQYF. The CDR3 DNA reads TGCGCCAGCAGCTTGAGCCAGGGACACTCCTACGAGCAGTACTTC.

This clonotype was found many times. V usage is TRBV6-1 and J usage is TRBJ2-7; 7 bases are shared with TRBD2. Germline V gene sequence: CDR1 MNHNS, CDR2 SASEGT. V lost 6 bases and J lost 4; bases outside the gene matches: 9. CDR3 length: 14 residues. The CDR3 here is CASRMAGAWYEQYF. The CDR3 DNA reads as TGTGCCAGCAGAATGGCGGGAGCTTGGTACGAGCAGTACTTC.

This clonotype was observed at least ten times. The CDR3 loop reads CASSDWVNTEAFF. CDR3 coding DNA: TGTGCCAGCAGTGACTGGGTGAACACTGAAGCTTTCTTT. The rearrangement uses TRBV27 and TRBJ1-1; the D is unclear. The CDR3 loop spans 13 amino acids. Per germline, CDR1 MNHEY and CDR2 SMNVEV (reference sequence). Trimming removed 5 bases at V and 0 bases at J, with 7 bases between.

This clonotype was found many times. A read error may account for a junction end that differs from germline. The chain has TRBV20-1 and TRBJ1-5; D remains ambiguous. The CDR3 consists of 12 residues. The germline CDR1 and CDR2 sequences are DFQATT and SNEGSKA (reference sequence). The CDR3 protein is CSTRGSTHPQHF. DNA of the CDR3: TGCAGTACTAGAGGCAGCACCCACCCCCAGCATTTT.

This clonotype was seen at least ten times. The chain is built from TRBV20-1 and TRBJ2-2; perhaps D is TRBD1 or TRBD2 (6 bases each). This CDR3 has 20 residues. CDR1 and CDR2 from the germline V gene are DFQATT and SNEGSKA (reference sequence). V dropped 7 bases and J dropped 2 bases, with 32 bases sitting between them. The CDR3 DNA reads as TGCAGTGTTCCATCCCTCGGACAGCCCTGGGGGGAATTAAACACCGGGGAGCTGTTTTTT. Its protein is CSVPSLGQPWGELNTGELFF.

This clonotype was counted ten times or more. The genes are TRBV11-3 and TRBJ1-5, with D maybe TRBD1 (6 bases). Trimming cost V 5 bases and J 5 bases, with 19 bases left between them. This CDR3 has 16 residues. Germline V CDR1 and CDR2: SGHNT, YENEEA. CDR3 loop: CASSHITTGLDQPQHF. As DNA, the CDR3 is TGTGCCAGCAGCCACATAACCACAGGGTTGGATCAGCCCCAGCATTTT.

This clonotype was counted many times. The chain employs TRBV6-2 or TRBV6-3 and TRBJ2-2; either TRBD1 or TRBD2 may fit D (6 bases each). The CDR3 spans 17 residues. Germline V lookup: CDR1 MNHEY, CDR2 SVGEGT. V lost 9 bases and J 0 bases, leaving 20 bases between the germline ends. The CDR3 coding sequence is TGTGCCAGTGAGGAGGGGGGTCCATTTACGAACACCGGGGAGCTGTTTTTT. Its translation: CASEEGGPFTNTGELFF.

At least ten counts were recorded for this clonotype. This chain joins TRBV2 and TRBJ1-5; D uncertain. The ends were cut back, 3 bases at V and 7 bases at J, with 16 bases in the middle. The CDR3 has 15 amino acids. Germline V lookup: CDR1 SNHLY, CDR2 FYNNEI. Here the CDR3 DNA reads TGTGCCAGCAGTGACGAGGACCTAAAAGGGCAGCCCCAGCATTTT. This gives the protein CASSDEDLKGQPQHF.

The rearrangement joins TRBV19 to TRBJ1-1, with D possibly TRBD1 on 5 matching bases. The V end lost 3 bases, the J end lost 1 base, and 12 bases lay between the germline ends. Germline V gene lookup returns CDR1 LNHDA and CDR2 SQIVND (reference sequence). CDR3 size: 15 residues. The CDR3 nucleotides read TGTGCCAGTAGTATCGACGGACACGGGAACACTGAAGCTTTCTTT. Translated: CASSIDGHGNTEAFF.

This clonotype has a count of ten or more. The chain has TRBV6-2 or TRBV6-3 and TRBJ2-5; TRBD1 might be the D (6 bases). V was pared by 4 bases and J by 1 base, with 13 bases between. The CDR3 loop spans 15 amino acids. The germline gives CDR1 MNHEY, CDR2 SVGEGT. The DNA of the CDR3 is TGTGCCAGCAGTTCGGACCGAGGGGGCCAAGAGACCCAGTACTTC. It translates to CASSSDRGGQETQYF.

The J gene is TRBJ2-5, the V gene TRBV4-3; 9 nucleotides match TRBD1. This CDR3 contains 18 residues. V was pared by 4 bases and J by 1 base, with 13 bases of the junction left unmatched. Germline lookup yields CDR1 LGHNA and CDR2 YSLEER. Here the CDR3 DNA reads TGCGCCAGCAGCCGACACTACCGGGACAGGGTATTCCAAGAGACCCAGTACTTC. Translating gives CASSRHYRDRVFQETQYF.

The V call is TRBV28, the J call TRBJ2-7; 7 nucleotides line up with TRBD1. The J segment lost 5 bases and the V segment lost 6 bases, leaving 13 bases of the junction unmatched. The CDR3 covers 15 residues. Per the germline V gene, CDR1 is MDHEN and CDR2 is SYDVKM. CDR3 bases: TGTGCCAGCAGCTCCTACAGGGGTATCGCCGACGAGCAGTACTTC. It specifies CASSSYRGIADEQYF.

This clonotype was picked up many times. The genes are TRBV4-3 and TRBJ2-5; TRBD2 matches 15 bases. Germline V gives CDR1 LGHNA, CDR2 YSLEER. This CDR3 has 16 residues. The ends lost 1 base at V and 4 bases at J; junction bases unmatched: 1. In nucleotides, the CDR3 is TGCGCCAGCAGCCAAGGGACTAGCGGGGGGGCAGAGACCCAGTACTTC. The encoded protein is CASSQGTSGGAETQYF.

This clonotype was found many times. This sequence joins TRBV12-3 or TRBV12-4 and TRBJ2-2; the D is unclear. Trimming left V 6 bases short and J 4 bases short, with 12 bases between. The CDR3 is 14 residues long. The CDR3 DNA sequence: TGTGCCAGCAGAATGAGGACCGTCACCGGGGAGCTGTTTTTT. It translates to CASRMRTVTGELFF.

Many counts were recorded for this clonotype. The rearrangement joins TRBV6-1 to TRBJ2-5; 8 bases line up with TRBD2. Germline trimming cut 8 bases from V and 2 bases from J; bases unmatched to any gene: 7. The CDR3 covers 14 residues. The germline V gene encodes CDR1 MNHNS and CDR2 SASEGT. The CDR3 sequence is CASSLAGNQETQYF. For the CDR3, the DNA is TGTGCCAGCTCCCTAGCGGGTAATCAAGAGACCCAGTACTTC.

This clonotype came up a few times. The J gene is TRBJ1-5, the V gene TRBV6-1, with D possibly TRBD1 on 5 matching bases. The CDR3 loop spans 15 amino acids. V was trimmed by 2 bases and J by 4 bases, leaving 12 bases between them. CDR1 is MNHNS, CDR2 SASEGT, per germline. The CDR3 DNA reads as TGTGCCAGCAGTGAAAGGGACCCGCGGAATCAGCCCCAGCATTTT. Residues: CASSERDPRNQPQHF.

This clonotype was counted many times. This chain connects TRBV15 to TRBJ2-5; D may be TRBD1 or TRBD2 (6 bases each). Per germline, CDR1 LNHNV and CDR2 YYDKDF (reference sequence). This CDR3 has 16 residues. The V end lost 5 bases, the J end lost 5 bases, and 21 bases lay between the germline ends. Here the CDR3 DNA reads TGTGCCACCAGCCCAGGGGACGGGGGAGGTTGGGAGACCCAGTACTTC. Protein sequence: CATSPGDGGGWETQYF.

Ten or more counts support this clonotype. The chain links TRBV6-5 to TRBJ1-3; 7 bases are shared with TRBD1. Looked up from germline, CDR1 is MNHEY and CDR2 is SVGAGI. There are 15 residues in the CDR3. Trimming took 5 bases from V and 2 from J; bases not matched to a gene: 6. CDR3 amino acids: CASSQDRSPGNTIYF. The DNA for the CDR3 is TGTGCCAGCAGTCAGGACAGGAGCCCTGGAAACACCATATATTTT.

This clonotype was seen at least ten times. This CDR3 fails to terminate in the conserved phenylalanine or tryptophan, so it likely reflects a read error. The chain carries TRBV10-3 and TRBJ2-5, with D possibly matching TRBD1 (6 bases). The V gene lost 10 bases and the J gene lost 5 bases, with 32 bases spanning the gap. The CDR3 loop spans 18 amino acids. CDR1 and CDR2 (germline): ENHRY, SYGVKD. In nucleotides, the CDR3 is TGTGCCACCACCCAGGGGTCCTCGCTACGCCTCGGGGATGAGACCCAGTACCTC. This encodes CATTQGSSLRLGDETQYL.

This clonotype was recorded many times. The chain has TRBV6-1 and TRBJ2-7; the match to TRBD1 covers 7 bases. The CDR3 sequence is 14 residues long. After removal of 8 bases from V and 4 bases from J, the junction contained 11 bases not matched to a gene. The germline gives CDR1 MNHNS, CDR2 SASEGT. CDR3 sequence: CASAPVQGRYEQYF. The CDR3 DNA reads TGTGCCAGCGCCCCGGTACAGGGGCGGTACGAGCAGTACTTC.